What follows are 9 T cell receptor beta chains derived from one specimen sequenced in a study of radiation and T cells in renal cell carcinoma (TCRdb year 2020). Library generation was performed with the immunoSEQ multiplex PCR assay. TCRdb re-hosts the immuneACCESS table, in-frame sequences only. Its copies lack some clones; in the studies checked, an unresolved V gene accounts for under half of them, and the cause for the rest is not known. The sample has around 95,000 clones on record, more than 65% of them singletons. The ten top clones hold 7.2% of the sample. Read against the paper, the sample's time point label means: blood 4 weeks post-SBRT, at nephrectomy. The sample's treatment or condition label, in plain terms: 15 Gy SBRT to primary tumor, nephrectomy 4 weeks later. Material: blood, obtained from a patient whose treatment included radiotherapy and nephrectomy. These receptors came from a man aged 55 to 70 with renal cell carcinoma.

The rearrangement links TRBV4-2 to TRBJ1-2; TRBD1 agrees at 11 bases. Germline V lookup: CDR1 LGHNA, CDR2 YNFKEQ. V trimming: 0 bases; J trimming: 1 base; junction bases outside the gene matches: 7. This CDR3 has 18 amino acids. The CDR3 here is CASSQEWTGGAGNYGYTF. The CDR3 DNA reads as TGTGCCAGCAGCCAAGAATGGACAGGGGGCGCGGGTAACTATGGCTACACCTTC.

For this clone: The limits of the CDR3 on the DNA are not certain, so only TCRdb's listed CDR3 is given. J is TRBJ2-3 and V is TRBV7-5; the table assigns TRBD2, which was not confirmed against the DNA. TRBV7-5 is a documented pseudogene. From its first to its last residue, the CDR3 has 14 amino acids. CDR3 sequence: CARSWAGGTDTQYF.

This chain uses TRBV27 with TRBJ1-1; 10 nucleotides match TRBD1. Trimming removed 5 bases from V and 5 bases from J; junction bases left unmatched: 8. The CDR3 has 15 amino acids. The germline gives CDR1 MNHEY, CDR2 SMNVEV (reference sequence). The CDR3 region is CASSLRQGAGTEAFF. DNA of the CDR3: TGTGCCAGCAGTCTCAGACAGGGGGCGGGTACTGAAGCTTTCTTT.

CDR3 loop: CASSLSVMASGRMAQYF. The CDR3 DNA sequence: TGTGCCAGCAGTTTATCGGTGATGGCTAGCGGGAGGATGGCGCAGTACTTC. The chain couples TRBV27 to TRBJ2-7; 11 bases are shared with TRBD2. Germline-derived CDR1 and CDR2 are MNHEY and SMNVEV (reference sequence). V gave up 0 bases and J gave up 9 bases; unmatched junction bases: 13. CDR3 length equals 17 residues.

The chain couples TRBV29-1 to TRBJ2-5; 8 nucleotides align to TRBD1. This CDR3 region has 14 residues. The V gene's germline CDR1 is SQVTM and CDR2 ANQGSEA. The ends lost 7 bases at V and 5 bases at J; junction bases unmatched: 12. The CDR3 bases are TGCAGCGACCACCCGGACAGGGAACGGGAGACCCAGTACTTC. Translating gives CSDHPDRERETQYF. Full variable domain (remainder filled in from reference TRBV29-1 and TRBJ2-5): SAVISQKPSRDICQRGTSLTIQCQVDSQVTMMFWYRQQPGQSLTLIATANQGSEATYESGFVIDKFPISRPNLTFSTLTVSNMSPEDSSIYLCSDHPDRERETQYFGPGTRLLVL.

This clone was seen a handful of times. V gene TRBV9 combines with J gene TRBJ1-1, with no clear D. Germline loops: CDR1 SGDLS, CDR2 YYNGEE. The CDR3 has 16 residues. The germline V and J ends were trimmed by 0 bases and 4 bases, with 16 bases remaining between them. CDR3 loop: CASSVGSLEGSTEAFF. The CDR3 coding sequence is TGTGCCAGCAGCGTAGGGAGCCTGGAAGGGAGCACTGAAGCTTTCTTT.

The CDR3 protein is CASRPRADLYGYTF. CDR3 DNA: TGTGCCAGCAGACCCCGGGCGGACCTTTATGGCTACACCTTC. This rearrangement joins TRBV6-5 to TRBJ1-2; no clear D. Deletions cut 6 bases from V and 5 bases from J, with 16 bases between. Germline loops: CDR1 MNHEY, CDR2 SVGAGI. CDR3 length equals 14 residues.

The CDR3 here is CASSIVAGGDTEAFF. CDR3 bases: TGTGCCAGTAGTATAGTTGCAGGAGGGGACACTGAAGCTTTCTTT. This chain joins TRBV19 and TRBJ1-1; the D gene is possibly TRBD1 (5 bases). This CDR3 comprises 15 residues. Germline V CDR1 and CDR2: LNHDA, SQIVND (reference sequence). Trimming removed 1 base from V and 3 bases from J, with 12 bases in between.

This chain joins TRBV27 and TRBJ2-7; TRBD2 matches at 7 bases. CDR3 size: 12 residues. Germline CDR1 is MNHEY and CDR2 is SMNVEV (reference sequence). J lost 6 bases, V lost 2 bases, and 1 base had no gene match. In DNA, the CDR3 is TGTGCCAGCAGTTTAGGCGGGAGCGAGCAGTACTTC. Translated: CASSLGGSEQYF.